Sequencing of this T cell receptor beta chain was carried out in a study of OX40 agonist ivuxolimab in advanced cancers. Across the study: While on treatment, patients had intravenous ivuxolimab at 0.01 to 10 mg/kg every 2 weeks.

Patients were ruled out by autoimmune disease history or systemic immunosuppression. Broader study findings: Some patients without response likewise showed low normalized clonal expansion.

V was shortened by 5 bases and J by 9 bases, with 14 bases between the two germline ends. Germline-derived CDR1 and CDR2 are SEHNR and FQNEAQ (reference sequence). The CDR3 is 12 amino acids. The repertoire was sequenced with immunoSEQ multiplex PCR; TCRdb's copy has only in-frame clones and lacks some. The sample holds about 72,000 clones, 80% to 90% seen once. A remark on this clone: Its antigen is still unknown.

The rearrangement links TRBV7-9 to TRBJ2-7; D gene uncertain. This sample comprised CD4+ or CD8+ T cells sorted from blood, obtained in a trial of the OX40 agonist ivuxolimab. The clonotype comes from an adult with an advanced solid tumor such as melanoma, head and neck, liver or kidney cancer. CDR3 loop: CASSNYIAGQYF. The CDR3 coding sequence is TGTGCCAGCAGCAACTACATTGCCGGGCAGTACTTC.